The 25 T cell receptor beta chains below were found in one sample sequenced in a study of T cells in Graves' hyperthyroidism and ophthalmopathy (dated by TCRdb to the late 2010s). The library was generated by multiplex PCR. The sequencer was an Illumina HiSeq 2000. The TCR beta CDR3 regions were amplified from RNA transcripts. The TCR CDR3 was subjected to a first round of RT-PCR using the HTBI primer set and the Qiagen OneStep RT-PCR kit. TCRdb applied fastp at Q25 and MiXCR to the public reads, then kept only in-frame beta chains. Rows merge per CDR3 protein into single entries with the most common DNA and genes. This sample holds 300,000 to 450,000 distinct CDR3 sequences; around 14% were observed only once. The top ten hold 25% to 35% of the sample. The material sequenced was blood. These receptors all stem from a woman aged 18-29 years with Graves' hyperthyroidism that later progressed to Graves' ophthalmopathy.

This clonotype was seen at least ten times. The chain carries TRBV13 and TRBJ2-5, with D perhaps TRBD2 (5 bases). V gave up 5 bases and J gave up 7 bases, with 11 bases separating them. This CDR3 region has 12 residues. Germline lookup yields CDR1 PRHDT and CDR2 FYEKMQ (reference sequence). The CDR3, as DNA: TGTGCCAGCAGCACGGACTGGAGGACCCAGTACTTC. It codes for CASSTDWRTQYF.

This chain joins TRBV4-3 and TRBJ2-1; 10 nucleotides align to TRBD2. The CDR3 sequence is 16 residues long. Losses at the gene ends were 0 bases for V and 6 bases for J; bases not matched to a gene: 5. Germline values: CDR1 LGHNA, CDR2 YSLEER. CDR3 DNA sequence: TGCGCCAGCAGCCAAGATATTCTAGCGGGAGCCAATGAGCAGTTCTTC. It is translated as CASSQDILAGANEQFF.

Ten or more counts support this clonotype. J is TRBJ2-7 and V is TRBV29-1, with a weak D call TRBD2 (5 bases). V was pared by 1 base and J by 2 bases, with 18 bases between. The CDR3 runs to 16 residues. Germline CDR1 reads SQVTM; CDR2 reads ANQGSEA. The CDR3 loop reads CSVEAPRPDGAYEQYF. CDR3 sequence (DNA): TGCAGCGTTGAAGCCCCCCGCCCAGACGGGGCCTACGAGCAGTACTTC.

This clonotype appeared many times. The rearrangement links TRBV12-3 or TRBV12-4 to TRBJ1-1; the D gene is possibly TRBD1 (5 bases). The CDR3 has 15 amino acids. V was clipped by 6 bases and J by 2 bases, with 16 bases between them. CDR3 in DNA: TGTGCCAGCAGGTCCTCCCCGACAGTTAACACTGAAGCTTTCTTT. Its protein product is CASRSSPTVNTEAFF.

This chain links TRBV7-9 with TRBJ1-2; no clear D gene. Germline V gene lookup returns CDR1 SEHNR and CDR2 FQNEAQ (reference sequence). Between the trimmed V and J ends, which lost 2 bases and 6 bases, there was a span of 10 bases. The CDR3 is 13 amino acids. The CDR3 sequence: CASSLTVYDGYTF. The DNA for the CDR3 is TGTGCCAGCAGCTTAACAGTATATGATGGCTACACCTTC. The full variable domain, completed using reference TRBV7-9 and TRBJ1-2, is DTGVSQNPRHKITKRGQNVTFRCDPISEHNRLYWYRQTLGQGPEFLTYFQNEAQLEKSRLLSDRFSAERPKGSFSTLEIQRTEQGDSAMYLCASSLTVYDGYTFGSGTRLTVV.

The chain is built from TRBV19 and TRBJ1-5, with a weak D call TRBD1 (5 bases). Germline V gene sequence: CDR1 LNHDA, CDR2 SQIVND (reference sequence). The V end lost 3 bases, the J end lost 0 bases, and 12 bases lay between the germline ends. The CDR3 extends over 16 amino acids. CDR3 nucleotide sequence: TGTGCCAGTAGTATTACGGGGGGATATAGCAATCAGCCCCAGCATTTT. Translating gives CASSITGGYSNQPQHF.

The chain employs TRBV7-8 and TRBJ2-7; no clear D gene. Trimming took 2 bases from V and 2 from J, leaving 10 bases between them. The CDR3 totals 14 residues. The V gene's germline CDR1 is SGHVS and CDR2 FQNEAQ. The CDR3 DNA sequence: TGTGCCAGCAGCTTAAGTGATATAACCTACGAGCAGTACTTC. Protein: CASSLSDITYEQYF.

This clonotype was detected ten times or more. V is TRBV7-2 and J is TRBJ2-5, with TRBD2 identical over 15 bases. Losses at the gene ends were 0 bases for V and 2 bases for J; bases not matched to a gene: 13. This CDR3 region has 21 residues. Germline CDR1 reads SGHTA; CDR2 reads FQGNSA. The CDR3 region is CASSLAVGTSGRTAAQETQYF. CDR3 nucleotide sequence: TGTGCCAGCAGCTTAGCGGTTGGGACTAGCGGGAGGACCGCGGCTCAAGAGACCCAGTACTTC.

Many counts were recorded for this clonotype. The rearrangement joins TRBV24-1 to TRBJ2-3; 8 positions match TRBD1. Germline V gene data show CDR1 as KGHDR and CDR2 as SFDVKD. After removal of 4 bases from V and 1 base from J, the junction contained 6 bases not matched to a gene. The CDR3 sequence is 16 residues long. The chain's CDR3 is CATSEDDRGRTDTQYF. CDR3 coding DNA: TGTGCCACCAGTGAAGACGACAGGGGCCGCACAGATACGCAGTATTTT.

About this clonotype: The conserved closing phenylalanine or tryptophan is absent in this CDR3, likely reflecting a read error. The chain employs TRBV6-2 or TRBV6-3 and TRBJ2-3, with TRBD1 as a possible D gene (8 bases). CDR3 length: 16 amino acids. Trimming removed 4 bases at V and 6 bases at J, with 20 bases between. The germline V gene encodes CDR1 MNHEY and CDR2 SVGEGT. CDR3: CASSSGGGSESDTQYC. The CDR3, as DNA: TGTGCCAGCAGTTCAGGGGGCGGGAGCGAGTCGGATACGCAGTATTGT.

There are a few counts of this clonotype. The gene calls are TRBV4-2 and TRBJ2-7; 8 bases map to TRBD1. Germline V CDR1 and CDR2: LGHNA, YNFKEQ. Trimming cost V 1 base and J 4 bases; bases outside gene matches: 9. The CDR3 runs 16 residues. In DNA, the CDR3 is TGTGCCAGCAGCCAAGGGAATGACAGGGGTGGTTACGAGCAGTACTTC. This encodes CASSQGNDRGGYEQYF.

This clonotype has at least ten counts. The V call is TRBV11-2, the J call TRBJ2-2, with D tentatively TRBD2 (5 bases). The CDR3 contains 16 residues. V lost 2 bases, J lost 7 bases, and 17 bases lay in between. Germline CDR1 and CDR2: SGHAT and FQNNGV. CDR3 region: CASSLTFPRVGGELFF. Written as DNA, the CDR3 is TGTGCCAGCAGCTTAACCTTCCCGCGGGTCGGCGGGGAGCTGTTTTTT.

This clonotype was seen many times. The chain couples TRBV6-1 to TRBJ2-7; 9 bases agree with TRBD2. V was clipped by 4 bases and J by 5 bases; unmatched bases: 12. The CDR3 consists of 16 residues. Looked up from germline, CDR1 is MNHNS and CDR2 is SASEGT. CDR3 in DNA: TGTGCCAGCAGTGTGAATGGGCTAGCGGGATTACACGAGCAGTACTTC. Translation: CASSVNGLAGLHEQYF.

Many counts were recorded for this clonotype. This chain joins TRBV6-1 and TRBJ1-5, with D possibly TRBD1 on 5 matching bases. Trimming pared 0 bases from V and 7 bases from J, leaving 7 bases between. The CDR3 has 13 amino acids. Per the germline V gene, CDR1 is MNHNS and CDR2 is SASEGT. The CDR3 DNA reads TGTGCCAGCAGTGAAGCACAGGACCAGCCCCAGCATTTT. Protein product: CASSEAQDQPQHF.

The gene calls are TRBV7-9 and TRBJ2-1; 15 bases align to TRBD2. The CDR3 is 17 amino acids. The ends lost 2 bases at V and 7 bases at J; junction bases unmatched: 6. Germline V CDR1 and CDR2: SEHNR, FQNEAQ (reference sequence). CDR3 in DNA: TGTGCCAGCAGCTTAACACTCGGACTAGCGGGAGGGAATGAGCAGTTCTTC. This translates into CASSLTLGLAGGNEQFF. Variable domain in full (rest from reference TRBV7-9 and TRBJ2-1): DTGVSQNPRHKITKRGQNVTFRCDPISEHNRLYWYRQTLGQGPEFLTYFQNEAQLEKSRLLSDRFSAERPKGSFSTLEIQRTEQGDSAMYLCASSLTLGLAGGNEQFFGPGTRLTVL.

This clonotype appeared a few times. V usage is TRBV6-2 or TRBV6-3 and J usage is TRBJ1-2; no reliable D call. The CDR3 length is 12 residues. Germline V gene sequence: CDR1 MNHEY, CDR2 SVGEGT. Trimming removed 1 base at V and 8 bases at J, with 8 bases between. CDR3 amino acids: CASSYWRRGYTF. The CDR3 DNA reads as TGTGCCAGCAGTTACTGGCGGCGAGGCTACACCTTC.

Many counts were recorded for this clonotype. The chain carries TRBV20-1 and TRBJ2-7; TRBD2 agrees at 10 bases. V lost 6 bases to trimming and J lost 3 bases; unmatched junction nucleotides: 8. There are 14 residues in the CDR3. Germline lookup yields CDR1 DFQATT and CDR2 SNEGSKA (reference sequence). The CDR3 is CSARPAGGLYEQYF. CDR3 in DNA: TGCAGTGCCCGGCCAGCGGGAGGGCTCTACGAGCAGTACTTC.

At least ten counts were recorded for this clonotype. The CDR3 DNA reads TGCAGTGCTAGAGGTCCGTTGGCTACTGAAGCTTTCTTT. Protein: CSARGPLATEAFF. The chain employs TRBV20-1 and TRBJ1-1; no definite D call. CDR1 is DFQATT, CDR2 SNEGSKA, per germline (reference sequence). The CDR3 is 13 amino acids. Deletions cut 1 base from V and 5 bases from J, with 11 bases between.

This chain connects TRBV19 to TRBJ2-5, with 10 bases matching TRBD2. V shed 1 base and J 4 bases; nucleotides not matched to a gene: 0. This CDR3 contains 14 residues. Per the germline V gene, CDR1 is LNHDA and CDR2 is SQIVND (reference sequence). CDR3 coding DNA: TGTGCCAGTAGTATAGGACTAGCGGGAGAGACCCAGTACTTC. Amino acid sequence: CASSIGLAGETQYF.

CDR3 in DNA: TGTGCCAGCCTTCCCCGTCCGGGCACCGGGGAGCTGTTTTTT. As protein: CASLPRPGTGELFF. The rearrangement links TRBV27 to TRBJ2-2; D gene unclear. The CDR3 loop spans 14 amino acids. Per the germline V gene, CDR1 is MNHEY and CDR2 is SMNVEV (reference sequence). Trimming took 8 bases from V and 4 from J, leaving 14 bases between them.

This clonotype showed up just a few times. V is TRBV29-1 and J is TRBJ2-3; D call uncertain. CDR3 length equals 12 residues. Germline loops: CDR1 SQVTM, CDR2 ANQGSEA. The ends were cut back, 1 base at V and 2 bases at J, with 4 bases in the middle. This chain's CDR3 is CSVEVDTDTQYF. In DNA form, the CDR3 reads TGCAGCGTTGAAGTGGACACAGATACGCAGTATTTT.

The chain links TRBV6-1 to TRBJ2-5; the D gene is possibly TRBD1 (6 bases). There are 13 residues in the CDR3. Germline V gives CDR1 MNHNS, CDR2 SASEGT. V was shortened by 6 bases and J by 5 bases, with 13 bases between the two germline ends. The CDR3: CASRHWGRETQYF. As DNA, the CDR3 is TGTGCCAGCAGGCACTGGGGGCGGGAGACCCAGTACTTC.

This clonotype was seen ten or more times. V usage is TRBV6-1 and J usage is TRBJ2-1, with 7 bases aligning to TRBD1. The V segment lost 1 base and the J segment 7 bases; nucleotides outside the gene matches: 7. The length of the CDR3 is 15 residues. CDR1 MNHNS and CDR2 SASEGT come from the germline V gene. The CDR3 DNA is TGTGCCAGCAGTGAAGAGACACAGGGGTGGAATGAGCAGTTCTTC. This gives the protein CASSEETQGWNEQFF.

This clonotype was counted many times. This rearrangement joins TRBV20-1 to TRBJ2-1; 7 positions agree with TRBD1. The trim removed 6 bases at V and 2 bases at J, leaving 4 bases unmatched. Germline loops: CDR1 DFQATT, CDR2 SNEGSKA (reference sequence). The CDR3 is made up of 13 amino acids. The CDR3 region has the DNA TGCAGTGCAAGCGACAGGGCCTACAATGAGCAGTTCTTC. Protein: CSASDRAYNEQFF.

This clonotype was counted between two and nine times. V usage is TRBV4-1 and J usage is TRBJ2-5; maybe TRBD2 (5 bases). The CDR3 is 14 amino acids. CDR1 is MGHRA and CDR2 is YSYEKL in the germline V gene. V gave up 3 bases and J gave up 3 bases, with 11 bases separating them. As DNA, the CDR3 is TGCGCCAGCAGCCAGGCCGGACTCGAAGAGACCCAGTACTTC. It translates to CASSQAGLEETQYF.